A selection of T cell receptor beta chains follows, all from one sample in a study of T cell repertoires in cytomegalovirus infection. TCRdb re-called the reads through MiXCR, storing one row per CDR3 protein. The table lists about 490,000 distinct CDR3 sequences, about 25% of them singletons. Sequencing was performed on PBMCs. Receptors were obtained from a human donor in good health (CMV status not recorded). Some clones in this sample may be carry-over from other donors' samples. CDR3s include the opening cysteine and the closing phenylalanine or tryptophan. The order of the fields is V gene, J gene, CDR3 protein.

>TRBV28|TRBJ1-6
CASSPAGVNSPLHF
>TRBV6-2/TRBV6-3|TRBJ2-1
CASRPGTGVYNEQFF
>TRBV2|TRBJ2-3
CASSESGLAGAQVGTDTQYF
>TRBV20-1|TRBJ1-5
CSALYGGENQPQHF
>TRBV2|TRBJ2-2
CASRSFGRSRTGELFF
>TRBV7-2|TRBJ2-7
CASSFQTGLEQYF
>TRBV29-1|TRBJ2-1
CSVGGSYNEQFF
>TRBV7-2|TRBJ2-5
CASSLNQAARETQYF
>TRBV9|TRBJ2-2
CASSVRDRATGELFF
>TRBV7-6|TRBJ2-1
CASSFGGGGVRNEQFF
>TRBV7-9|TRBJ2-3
CASSLQETADTQYF
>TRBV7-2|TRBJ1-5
CASSLSEGRQHF
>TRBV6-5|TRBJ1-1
CASSYTAAAPAFF
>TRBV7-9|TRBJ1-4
CASSLRGLREKLFF
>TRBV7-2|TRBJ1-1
CASSLFQGRPEAFF
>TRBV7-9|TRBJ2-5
CASSLSGAQETQYF
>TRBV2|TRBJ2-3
CASSGGTPTDTQYF
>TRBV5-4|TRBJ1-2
CASSLDPNYGYTF
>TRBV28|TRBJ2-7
CARGGDRYRNTYEQYF
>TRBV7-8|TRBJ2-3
CASSLASRDTQYF
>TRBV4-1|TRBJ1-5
CASSPTVRSNQPQHF
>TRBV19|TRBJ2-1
CASSWAEDYNEQFF
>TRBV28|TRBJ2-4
CASRGLAGVSNIQYF
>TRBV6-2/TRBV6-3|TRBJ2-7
CASSYVAETYEQYF
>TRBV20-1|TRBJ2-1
CSAHRLAGSHEQFF
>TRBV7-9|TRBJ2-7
CASSSTVDLSYEQYF
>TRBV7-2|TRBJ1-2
CASSPTGQNYGYTF
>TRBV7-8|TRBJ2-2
CASSLVNLREGRNTGELFF
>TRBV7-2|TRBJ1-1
CASSFQGGDTEAFF
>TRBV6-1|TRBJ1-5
CASSIGVEQPQHF
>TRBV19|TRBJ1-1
CASSIRGDTNTEAFF
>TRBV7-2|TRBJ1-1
CASSSHVRVLPEAFF
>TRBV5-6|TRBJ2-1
CASSLVDRRQFF
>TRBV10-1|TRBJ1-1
CASSQGGWTEAFF
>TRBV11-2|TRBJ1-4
CASSSAPGQGYEKLFF
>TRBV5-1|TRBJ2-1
CASSLGLARGWEQFF
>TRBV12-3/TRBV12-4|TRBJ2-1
CASSPARVGQFF
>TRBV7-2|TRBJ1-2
CASSQGGLGVERGYTF
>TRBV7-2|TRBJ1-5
CASSQVSNQPQHF
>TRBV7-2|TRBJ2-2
CASSLNGGANTGELFF
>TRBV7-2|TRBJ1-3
CASSSARQGNTIYF
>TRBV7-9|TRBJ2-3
CASSPLLWGTDTQYF
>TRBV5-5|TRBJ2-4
CASSLGVAGGEDIQYF
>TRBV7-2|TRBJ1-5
CASSLLGDRGNQPQHF
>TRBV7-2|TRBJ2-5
CASSYRPTSGILKETQYF
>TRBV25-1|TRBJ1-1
CASMRAAEAFF
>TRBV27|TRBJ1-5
CASPGGGECNQPQHF
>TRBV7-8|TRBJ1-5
CASSSEGNQPQHF
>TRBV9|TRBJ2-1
CASSVEPSSYNEQFF
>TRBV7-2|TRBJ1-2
CASSLTPPPAYGYTF
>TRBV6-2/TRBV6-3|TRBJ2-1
CASRPLAGLAGGANEQFF
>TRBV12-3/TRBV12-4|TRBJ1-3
CASSSTGSTGNTIYF
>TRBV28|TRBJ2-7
CASSGRTRKPPTSYEQYF